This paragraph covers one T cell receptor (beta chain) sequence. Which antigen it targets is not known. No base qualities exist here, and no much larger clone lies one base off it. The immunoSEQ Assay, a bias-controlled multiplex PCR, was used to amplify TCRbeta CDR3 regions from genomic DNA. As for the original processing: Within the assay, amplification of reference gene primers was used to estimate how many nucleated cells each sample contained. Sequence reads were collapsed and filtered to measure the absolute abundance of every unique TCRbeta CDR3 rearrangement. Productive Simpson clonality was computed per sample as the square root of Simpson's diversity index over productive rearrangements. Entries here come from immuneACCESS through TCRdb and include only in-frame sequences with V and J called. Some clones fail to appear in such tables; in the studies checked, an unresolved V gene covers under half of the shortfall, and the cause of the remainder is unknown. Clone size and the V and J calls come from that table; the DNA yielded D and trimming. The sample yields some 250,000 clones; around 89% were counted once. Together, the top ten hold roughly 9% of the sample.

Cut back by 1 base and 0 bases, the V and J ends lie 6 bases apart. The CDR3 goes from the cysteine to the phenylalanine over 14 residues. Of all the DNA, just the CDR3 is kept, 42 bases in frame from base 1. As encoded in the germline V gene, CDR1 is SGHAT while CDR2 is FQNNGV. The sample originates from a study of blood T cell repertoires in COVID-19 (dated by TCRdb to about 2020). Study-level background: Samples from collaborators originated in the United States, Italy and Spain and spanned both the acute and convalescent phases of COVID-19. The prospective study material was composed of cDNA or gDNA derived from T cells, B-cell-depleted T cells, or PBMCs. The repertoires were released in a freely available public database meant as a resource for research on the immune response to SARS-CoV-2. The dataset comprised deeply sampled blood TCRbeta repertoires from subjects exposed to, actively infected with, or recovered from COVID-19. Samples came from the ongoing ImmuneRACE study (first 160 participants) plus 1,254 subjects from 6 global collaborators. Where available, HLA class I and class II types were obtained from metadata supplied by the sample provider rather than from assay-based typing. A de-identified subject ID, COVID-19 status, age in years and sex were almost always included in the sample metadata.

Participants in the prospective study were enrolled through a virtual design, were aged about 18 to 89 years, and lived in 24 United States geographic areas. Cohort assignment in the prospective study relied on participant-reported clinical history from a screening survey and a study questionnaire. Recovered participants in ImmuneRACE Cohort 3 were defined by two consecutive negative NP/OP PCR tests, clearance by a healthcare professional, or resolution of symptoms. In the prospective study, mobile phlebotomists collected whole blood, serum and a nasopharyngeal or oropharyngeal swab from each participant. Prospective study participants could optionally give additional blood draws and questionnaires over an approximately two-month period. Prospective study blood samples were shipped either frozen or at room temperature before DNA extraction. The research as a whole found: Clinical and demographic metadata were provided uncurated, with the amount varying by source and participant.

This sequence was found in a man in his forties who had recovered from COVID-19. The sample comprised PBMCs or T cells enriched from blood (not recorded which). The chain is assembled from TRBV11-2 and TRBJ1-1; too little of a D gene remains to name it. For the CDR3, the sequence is CASSLGLVNTEAFF. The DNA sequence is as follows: TGTGCCAGCAGCTTAGGTCTTGTGAACACTGAAGCTTTCTTT.